This T cell receptor (beta chain) was retrieved from a study of blood T cell repertoires in COVID-19. Study as a whole: Both acute and convalescent COVID-19 samples were obtained from the United States, Italy and Spain.

Trimming left V 5 bases short and J 1 base short, with 11 bases between. In germline, CDR1 is KGHSH, CDR2 LQKENI. The CDR3 loop spans 14 amino acids. Those who participated ranged in age from 18 to 89 years and resided in 20 to 25 US areas. Two consecutive negative NP/OP PCR tests, clearance, or resolved symptoms defined Cohort 3 recovery. Data came from immunoSEQ multiplex PCR; TCRdb stores just in-frame clones and leaves some out. The sample has more than 150,000 clones, 84% seen once; the top ten hold approximately 8.4%. This sequence originates from a woman in her 50s who had recovered from COVID-19. The material sequenced was PBMCs or T cells enriched from blood (not recorded which). This sequence joins TRBV18 and TRBJ1-1; D possibly corresponds to TRBD1 (6 bases). The DNA of the CDR3 is TGTGCCAGCTCAATACAGGGCTCGAACACTGAAGCTTTCTTT. As protein: CASSIQGSNTEAFF. Variable domain in full (rest from reference TRBV18 and TRBJ1-1): NAGVMQNPRHLVRRRGQEARLRCSPMKGHSHVYWYRQLPEEGLKFMVYLQKENIIDESGMPKERFSAEFPKEGPSILRIQQVVRGDSAAYFCASSIQGSNTEAFFGQGTRLTVV.